The sequence of this T cell receptor (beta chain) was determined in a study of cytotoxic CD8 clonotypes in ibrutinib-treated CLL. Regarding the study as a whole: Clonality was elevated at ibrutinib response and had returned toward baseline at progression.

Profiled with immunoSEQ multiplex PCR; TCRdb holds only in-frame clones, not every one. The sample contains over 95,000 clones, 58% of which appear only once. In the case of this clone: Its antigen is still unknown.

This TCR derives from a human donor with chronic lymphocytic leukemia. The sequences come from PBMCs, collected after 24 months of ibrutinib treatment.

CDR3 amino acids: CASSLDPGYNSPLHF. Here the CDR3 DNA reads TGTGCCAGCAGCTTGGATCCGGGGTATAATTCACCCCTCCACTTT. The rearrangement joins TRBV5-4 to TRBJ1-6; D uncertain. This CDR3 comprises 15 residues. Germline lookup yields CDR1 SGHNT and CDR2 YYREEE (reference sequence). V was clipped by 0 bases and J by 4 bases, with 8 bases between them.